Listed below are T cell receptor beta chains from one sample, sequenced in a study of identical twins. TCRdb re-analysed the 5' RACE reads in MiXCR, keeping a single row per CDR3 protein. Of 400,000 to 600,000 distinct CDR3 sequences listed, around 24% are singletons. These records were also assigned to another study, of yellow fever vaccine responses in identical twins.

The material sequenced was CD4+ T cells sorted from blood. The receptors were gathered from a woman between 18 and 29 years old in good health. CDR3s include the opening cysteine and the closing phenylalanine or tryptophan. The D gene is left open where the match is weak. Clone size is given for some rows only: seen once, a few or many times, or a class if the clone is expanded.

size | J | V | D | CDR3 | DNA
NA | TRBJ2-2 | TRBV7-8 | NA | CASSLVAGGLVGELFF | TGTGCCAGCAGCTTAGTGGCAGGGGGGCTGGTCGGGGAGCTGTTTTTT
few | TRBJ2-3 | TRBV12-3/TRBV12-4 | NA | CASRTGSSSTDTQYF | TGTGCCAGCAGAACAGGGTCCTCTAGCACAGATACGCAGTATTTT
NA | TRBJ2-2 | TRBV20-1 | TRBD2 | CSALRSGRNTGELFF | TGCAGTGCCCTCCGGAGCGGGAGAAACACCGGGGAGCTGTTTTTT
few | TRBJ2-1 | TRBV15 | TRBD2 | CATSALPGLSWNEQFF | TGTGCCACCAGCGCGTTGCCGGGACTATCCTGGAATGAGCAGTTCTTC
NA | TRBJ2-2 | TRBV18 | TRBD1 | CASWTGYANTGELFF | TGTGCCAGCTGGACAGGCTACGCGAACACCGGGGAGCTGTTTTTT
few | TRBJ2-7 | TRBV18 | TRBD1 | CASSVTRDSNYEQYF | TGTGCCAGCTCTGTGACACGGGACAGCAATTACGAGCAGTACTTC
NA | TRBJ2-5 | TRBV20-1 | NA | CSARDPAYQETQYF | TGCAGTGCTAGAGATCCTGCGTACCAAGAGACCCAGTACTTC
few | TRBJ2-1 | TRBV10-3 | TRBD2 | CAIRPGLAVNEQFF | TGTGCCATCAGACCCGGACTAGCGGTTAATGAGCAGTTCTTC
NA | TRBJ2-1 | TRBV20-1 | TRBD2 | CSASSGGSSDEQFF | TGCAGTGCTAGTAGCGGCGGGAGTTCGGATGAGCAGTTCTTC
few | TRBJ2-3 | TRBV11-2 | TRBD2 | CASSQSGGSTDTQYF | TGTGCCAGCAGCCAGAGCGGGGGTAGCACAGATACGCAGTATTTT
NA | TRBJ2-1 | TRBV20-1 | TRBD2 | CSATEPSGAYNEQFF | TGCAGTGCAACAGAGCCTAGCGGGGCCTACAATGAGCAGTTCTTC
once | TRBJ2-2 | TRBV10-3 | NA | CAISESRAGGELFF | TGTGCCATCAGTGAGTCGAGGGCTGGCGGGGAGCTGTTTTTT
NA | TRBJ1-3 | TRBV20-1 | NA | CSARDGLTYSGNTIYF | TGCAGTGCTAGAGACGGACTGACCTACTCTGGAAACACCATATATTTT
NA | TRBJ2-5 | TRBV20-1 | TRBD2 | CSARQPGTGGTQYF | TGCAGTGCTAGACAACCGGGAACGGGGGGGACCCAGTACTTC
NA | TRBJ2-5 | TRBV5-1 | NA | CASSLAGTEETQYF | TGCGCCAGCAGCTTGGCGGGGACTGAAGAGACCCAGTACTTC
NA | TRBJ2-7 | TRBV29-1 | NA | CSVATSPYEQYF | TGCAGCGTAGCTACTAGCCCCTACGAGCAGTACTTC
NA | TRBJ1-1 | TRBV29-1 | NA | CSVEEQALTEAFF | TGCAGCGTTGAAGAGCAAGCGCTTACTGAAGCTTTCTTT
few | TRBJ2-1 | TRBV12-3/TRBV12-4 | NA | CASSFPGRSYNEQFF | TGTGCCAGCAGTTTCCCGGGGAGGTCCTACAATGAGCAGTTCTTC
NA | TRBJ2-7 | TRBV7-8 | TRBD1 | CASSQQGARSEQYF | TGTGCCAGCAGTCAACAGGGGGCGCGGAGCGAGCAGTACTTC
few | TRBJ1-1 | TRBV20-1 | TRBD1 | CSARRGLTEAFF | TGCAGTGCTAGGAGGGGGCTGACTGAAGCTTTCTTT
NA | TRBJ2-1 | TRBV2 | TRBD1 | CASSGDREFYNEQFF | TGTGCCAGCAGTGGGGACAGGGAATTCTACAATGAGCAGTTCTTC
few | TRBJ2-3 | TRBV24-1 | TRBD2 | CATSEHRGGSRPNTQYF | TGTGCCACCAGTGAACATAGAGGCGGGAGCCGCCCAAATACGCAGTATTTT
NA | TRBJ2-1 | TRBV20-1 | NA | CSAREASVEQFF | TGCAGTGCTAGAGAGGCTAGCGTTGAGCAGTTCTTC
NA | TRBJ2-2 | TRBV15 | TRBD1 | CATQKGAGGELFF | TGTGCCACTCAGAAGGGGGCTGGCGGGGAGCTGTTTTTT